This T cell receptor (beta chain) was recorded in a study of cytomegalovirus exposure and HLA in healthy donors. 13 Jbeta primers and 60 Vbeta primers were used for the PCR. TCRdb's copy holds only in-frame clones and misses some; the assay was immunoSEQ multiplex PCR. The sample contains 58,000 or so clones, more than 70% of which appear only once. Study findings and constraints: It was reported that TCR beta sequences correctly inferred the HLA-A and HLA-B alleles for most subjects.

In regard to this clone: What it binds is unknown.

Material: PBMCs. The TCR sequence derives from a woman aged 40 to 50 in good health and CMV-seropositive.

In DNA, the CDR3 is TGTGCCTGGAGACAGGGCGCCTTCTATGGCTACACCTTC. As protein: CAWRQGAFYGYTF. V and J are TRBV30 and TRBJ1-2; perhaps TRBD1 as D (6 bases). V was trimmed by 3 bases and J by 4 bases, leaving 12 bases between them. Germline assignment: CDR1 GTSNPN and CDR2 SVGIG (reference sequence). The CDR3 is 13 amino acids.